The 18 T cell receptor beta chains below come from one sample, sequenced in a study of OX40 agonist ivuxolimab in advanced cancers. Produced via immunoSEQ multiplex PCR; TCRdb's table is partial and in-frame only. The sample contains some 86,000 clones, approximately 94% of which appear only once. The sample in question was CD4+ or CD8+ T cells sorted from blood, obtained in a trial of the OX40 agonist ivuxolimab. The origin of the receptors is an adult with an advanced solid tumor such as melanoma, head and neck, liver or kidney cancer.

The chain employs TRBV10-3 and TRBJ2-7, with 10 bases aligning to TRBD2. V was pared by 10 bases and J by 6 bases, with 9 bases of the junction left unmatched. Germline V lookup: CDR1 ENHRY, CDR2 SYGVKD. The CDR3 runs to 13 residues. Here the CDR3 reads CATTGTSAGEQYF. The CDR3 DNA reads TGTGCCACCACCGGGACTAGCGCTGGCGAGCAGTACTTC.

The chain has TRBV25-1 and TRBJ2-2; unclear D gene. The CDR3 is made up of 11 amino acids. CDR1 and CDR2 from the germline V gene are MGHDK and SYGVNS. V lost 7 bases to trimming and J lost 7 bases, with 7 bases between them. Here the CDR3 DNA reads TGTGCCAGCACACTCTACGGGGAGCTGTTTTTT. As protein: CASTLYGELFF.

The chain has TRBV9 and TRBJ2-3; 8 bases match TRBD2. CDR1 is SGDLS and CDR2 is YYNGEE in the germline V gene. The CDR3 covers 16 residues. Trimming at V came to 3 bases and at J to 2 bases, leaving 8 bases not matched to a gene. CDR3 in DNA: TGTGCCAGCAGCGCAATTGACGGGGGGGCCACAGATACGCAGTATTTT. It specifies CASSAIDGGATDTQYF.

This clone occurred once. The rearrangement uses TRBV20-1 and TRBJ1-2; D possibly corresponds to TRBD1 (5 bases). The V end was cut by 8 bases, the J end by 6 bases, with 13 bases between. This CDR3 is 11 amino acids long. Germline lookup yields CDR1 DFQATT and CDR2 SNEGSKA (reference sequence). CDR3 protein: CSTRRGNGYTF. Here the CDR3 DNA reads TGCAGTACAAGGCGGGGGAATGGCTACACCTTC.

This chain links TRBV29-1 with TRBJ1-4; 7 bases are a match to TRBD1. The V gene's germline CDR1 is SQVTM and CDR2 ANQGSEA. With V trimmed by 6 bases and J by 8 bases, 12 bases remained unmatched. CDR3 length equals 14 residues. CDR3 sequence: CSVFNRGGGEKLFF. As DNA, the CDR3 is TGCAGCGTCTTCAACAGGGGCGGTGGAGAAAAACTGTTTTTT.

This rearrangement joins TRBV7-9 to TRBJ2-7; D not certain. Trimming left V 1 base short and J 0 bases short, with 16 bases between. The CDR3 is 17 residues long. The V gene's germline CDR1 is SEHNR and CDR2 FQNEAQ (reference sequence). The CDR3 sequence is CASSLGIPTLSSYEQYF. The CDR3 DNA reads as TGTGCCAGCAGCTTAGGCATTCCGACCCTCAGCTCCTACGAGCAGTACTTC. The variable domain in full, with the rest retrieved from reference TRBV7-9 and TRBJ2-7, is DTGVSQNPRHKITKRGQNVTFRCDPISEHNRLYWYRQTLGQGPEFLTYFQNEAQLEKSRLLSDRFSAERPKGSFSTLEIQRTEQGDSAMYLCASSLGIPTLSSYEQYFGPGTRLTVT.

The CDR3 DNA reads as TGTGCCAGCAGTGAGGGACAGGGGGCCCTTTTTATGAACACTGAAGCTTTCTTT. It yields the protein CASSEGQGALFMNTEAFF. This rearrangement joins TRBV28 to TRBJ1-1; 12 bases fit TRBD1. V lost 5 bases and J lost 0; bases outside the gene matches: 10. The germline V gene encodes CDR1 MDHEN and CDR2 SYDVKM. This CDR3 contains 18 residues.

The chain carries TRBV9 and TRBJ2-5; D gene unclear. CDR1 is SGDLS and CDR2 is YYNGEE in the germline V gene. Between the trimmed V and J ends, which lost 0 bases and 1 base, there was a span of 10 bases. CDR3 length equals 15 residues. CDR3 nucleotide sequence: TGTGCCAGCAGCGTAGGCGCCAGTGGCCAAGAGACCCAGTACTTC. Encoded protein: CASSVGASGQETQYF.

The rearrangement links TRBV5-6 to TRBJ2-7; D is perhaps TRBD1 (5 bases). Per germline, CDR1 SGHDT and CDR2 YYEEEE. Trimming removed 2 bases at V and 2 bases at J, with 8 bases between. This CDR3 has 13 residues. CDR3 bases: TGTGCCAGCAGCTTAAGACAGCCCTACGAGCAGTACTTC. The encoded protein is CASSLRQPYEQYF.

The chain combines TRBV7-9 with TRBJ2-7; D remains unclear. V lost 1 base and J lost 1, with 8 bases in between. The length of the CDR3 is 14 residues. CDR1 SEHNR and CDR2 FQNEAQ come from the germline V gene (reference sequence). CDR3 region: CASSLVPVSYEQYF. In DNA, the CDR3 is TGTGCCAGCAGCTTAGTGCCCGTATCCTACGAGCAGTACTTC.

On this clone: Other DNA sequences in the sample encode the same CDR3. The V call is TRBV7-2, the J call TRBJ2-7, with no clear D. The CDR3 length is 11 residues. Germline assignment: CDR1 SGHTA and CDR2 FQGNSA. V dropped 3 bases and J dropped 0 bases, with 0 bases sitting between them. CDR3 DNA sequence: TGTGCCAGCAGCTTCTCCTACGAGCAGTACTTC. It is translated as CASSFSYEQYF.

This clone came up a few times. The DNA of the CDR3 is TGCAGCGTTGGGAAGGACGAGCAGTACTTC. Protein: CSVGKDEQYF. The V and J genes are TRBV29-1 and TRBJ2-7; D remains ambiguous. Trimming removed 4 bases at V and 5 bases at J, with 6 bases between. The germline CDR1 and CDR2 sequences are SQVTM and ANQGSEA. CDR3 length: 10 residues.

The rearrangement links TRBV19 to TRBJ2-1; D is unclear. The V end lost 2 bases, the J end lost 5 bases, and 7 bases lay between the germline ends. CDR1 is LNHDA, CDR2 SQIVND, per germline (reference sequence). The CDR3 covers 13 residues. CDR3 protein: CASSIPHNNEQFF. For the CDR3, the DNA is TGTGCCAGTAGTATACCCCATAACAATGAGCAGTTCTTC.

V gene TRBV28 combines with J gene TRBJ1-5; the D gene is possibly TRBD1 (6 bases). V was trimmed by 5 bases and J by 7 bases, leaving 21 bases between them. The germline V gene has CDR1 MDHEN and CDR2 SYDVKM. The CDR3 covers 16 residues. The chain's CDR3 is CASSPRTAEARQPQHF. For the CDR3, the DNA is TGTGCCAGCAGTCCCCGGACAGCGGAAGCAAGGCAGCCCCAGCATTTT.

The V call is TRBV5-4, the J call TRBJ1-1; no firm D call. The CDR3 totals 15 residues. The V and J ends lost 4 bases and 5 bases respectively, with 18 bases between them. The germline CDR1 and CDR2 sequences are SGHNT and YYREEE (reference sequence). In DNA form, the CDR3 reads TGTGCCAGCAGCCCAGAAGACATTTCGTGGACTGAAGCTTTCTTT. It yields the protein CASSPEDISWTEAFF.

V is TRBV6-6 and J is TRBJ2-7; 8 bases align to TRBD2. Germline CDR1 and CDR2: MNHNY and SVGAGI (reference sequence). Unmatched junction bases numbered 4, after V lost 7 bases and J lost 2 bases. The CDR3 is 13 residues long. The CDR3 here is CASTYSGTYEQYF. The CDR3 coding sequence is TGTGCCAGCACCTATAGCGGGACCTACGAGCAGTACTTC.

A remark on this clone: Other DNA sequences within the sample encode an identical CDR3. This chain links TRBV9 with TRBJ2-7, with D possibly being TRBD2 (6 bases). Looked up from germline, CDR1 is SGDLS and CDR2 is YYNGEE. The CDR3 covers 13 residues. Trimming removed 0 bases at V and 4 bases at J, with 8 bases between. CDR3 DNA: TGTGCCAGCAGCGTAGGCGGGAATTACGAGCAGTACTTC. Translation: CASSVGGNYEQYF.

The chain employs TRBV19 and TRBJ1-2; D might be TRBD1 (6 bases). Germline V gives CDR1 LNHDA, CDR2 SQIVND (reference sequence). V lost 0 bases to trimming and J lost 8 bases, with 19 bases between them. The CDR3 covers 16 residues. CDR3 loop: CASSIDKWGARYGYTF. DNA of the CDR3: TGTGCCAGTAGTATAGACAAATGGGGGGCGCGTTACGGCTACACCTTC. The full variable domain, rest sourced from reference TRBV19 and TRBJ1-2, is DGGITQSPKYLFRKEGQNVTLSCEQNLNHDAMYWYRQDPGQGLRLIYYSQIVNDFQKGDIAEGYSVSREKKESFPLTVTSAQKNPTAFYLCASSIDKWGARYGYTFGSGTRLTVV.